This TCR beta chain emerged from a study of blood T cells in healthy people across ages. Study-level background: Roughly one uniquely barcoded beta molecule per two T cells was captured. Regarding the study as a whole: Age advanced and TCR beta diversity per million T cells fell, roughly linearly.

Peripheral blood, roughly 11 milliliters per donor, was collected. The germline V gene has CDR1 KGHSH and CDR2 LQKENI. The V end lost 3 bases, the J end lost 5 bases, and 16 bases lay between the germline ends. The CDR3 is 15 amino acids. Combining a sample-barcoded 5' primer with a J-beta primer mix, a second PCR ran for roughly 6 to 12 cycles. TCRdb processed the 5' RACE reads anew with MiXCR; each CDR3 protein has one entry. The data contain 600,000 to 1,000,000 distinct CDR3 sequences, 58% of them singletons. Comments on this clonotype: Its antigen is unidentified.

The receptor's source is a man aged 25 to 40 in good health. The V and J genes are TRBV18 and TRBJ1-2, with D unclear. The sequenced sample was blood. CDR3 region: CASSPPQGGGYGYTF. CDR3 bases: TGTGCCAGCTCACCCCCTCAAGGCGGAGGTTATGGCTACACCTTC.